The 20 T cell receptor beta chains below were found in one sample sequenced in a study of patients and donors after allogeneic stem cell transplantation. TCRdb independently ran MiXCR on the RT-PCR reads; one entry per CDR3 protein. This table has hundreds of thousands of distinct CDR3 sequences, 16% appearing once. Specimen: blood, either unsorted or a sorted T cell fraction (not recorded which). The receptors originated from a human donor who was either an allogeneic HSCT recipient or a stem cell or donor lymphocyte infusion donor (not recorded which). It is not recorded whose cells these are; they may come from a transplant donor.

The chain is built from TRBV7-3 and TRBJ2-5; 7 nucleotides agree with TRBD2. The CDR3 runs 15 residues. CDR1 and CDR2 from the germline V gene are SGHTA and FQGTGA. V was pared by 6 bases and J by 1 base, with 8 bases of the junction left unmatched. Here the CDR3 DNA reads TGTGCCAGCAGTTTACAGCGGGGACGCCAAGAGACCCAGTACTTC. It is translated as CASSLQRGRQETQYF.

In this sample, this clonotype turned up many times. The V call is TRBV7-6, the J call TRBJ2-1, with 10 nucleotides matching TRBD2. The V segment lost 3 bases and the J segment 4 bases; nucleotides outside the gene matches: 9. CDR1 is SGHVS and CDR2 is FNYEAQ in the germline V gene. The length of the CDR3 is 17 residues. As DNA, the CDR3 is TGTGCCAGCAGCTTGGGTATAGCGGGAGGTCTATACAATGAGCAGTTCTTC. Translation: CASSLGIAGGLYNEQFF. Variable domain in full (rest from reference TRBV7-6 and TRBJ2-1): GAGVSQSPRYKVTKRGQDVALRCDPISGHVSLYWYRQALGQGPEFLTYFNYEAQQDKSGLPNDRFSAERPEGSISTLTIQRTEQRDSAMYRCASSLGIAGGLYNEQFFGPGTRLTVL.

V is TRBV29-1 and J is TRBJ1-2; 8 positions agree with TRBD1. Germline V gives CDR1 SQVTM, CDR2 ANQGSEA. The CDR3 is 11 amino acids. After removal of 8 bases from V and 8 bases from J, the junction contained 7 bases not matched to a gene. This chain's CDR3 is CSSQGASGYTF. CDR3 DNA: TGCAGCTCTCAGGGGGCCTCGGGCTACACCTTC.

This chain uses TRBV4-3 with TRBJ1-6; TRBD1 might be the D (6 bases). V shed 0 bases and J shed 8 bases, with 14 bases lying between them. The germline V gene encodes CDR1 LGHNA and CDR2 YSLEER. The CDR3 has 16 residues. This CDR3 reads CASSQDYRGSYSPLHF. As DNA, the CDR3 is TGCGCCAGCAGCCAAGATTATAGGGGGTCGTATTCACCCCTCCACTTT.

This clonotype occurred once. The J gene is TRBJ1-1, the V gene TRBV29-1; D is perhaps TRBD1 (6 bases). The CDR3 totals 14 residues. Trimming took off 2 bases at V and 7 bases at J, with 17 bases between the two ends. Germline assignment: CDR1 SQVTM and CDR2 ANQGSEA. The CDR3 loop reads CSVERTGAGLEAFF. The CDR3, as DNA: TGCAGCGTTGAACGAACGGGGGCGGGACTTGAAGCTTTCTTT.

This chain links TRBV5-6 with TRBJ1-5; D gene uncertain. Germline-derived CDR1 and CDR2 are SGHDT and YYEEEE. This CDR3 is 15 amino acids long. V was shortened by 1 base and J by 4 bases, with 12 bases between the two germline ends. DNA of the CDR3: TGTGCCAGCAGCTTGAGAGGGAACTGGAATCAGCCCCAGCATTTT. This encodes CASSLRGNWNQPQHF.

The chain carries TRBV4-2 and TRBJ1-1, with D perhaps TRBD1 (6 bases). Per germline, CDR1 LGHNA and CDR2 YNFKEQ. The CDR3 has 17 residues. Trimming took off 4 bases at V and 3 bases at J, with 21 bases between the two ends. The CDR3 here is CASSPQFRRKGDTEAFF. CDR3 sequence (DNA): TGTGCCAGCAGCCCTCAGTTTAGGCGTAAGGGGGACACTGAAGCTTTCTTT.

The chain is built from TRBV7-9 and TRBJ2-7, with TRBD2 identical over 7 bases. The CDR3 totals 13 residues. Trimming cost V 11 bases and J 5 bases; bases outside gene matches: 12. Germline lookup yields CDR1 SEHNR and CDR2 FQNEAQ (reference sequence). DNA for the CDR3: TGTGCCGGGGGGGACTTGCCTATTGACGAGCAGTACTTC. Its translation is CAGGDLPIDEQYF. The full variable domain, with the rest looked up from reference TRBV7-9 and TRBJ2-7, is DTGVSQNPRHKITKRGQNVTFRCDPISEHNRLYWYRQTLGQGPEFLTYFQNEAQLEKSRLLSDRFSAERPKGSFSTLEIQRTEQGDSAMYLCAGGDLPIDEQYFGPGTRLTVT.

The chain combines TRBV2 with TRBJ1-1, with D perhaps matching TRBD1 (5 bases). V lost 5 bases and J 1 base, leaving 14 bases between the germline ends. The CDR3 length is 15 residues. CDR1 is SNHLY and CDR2 is FYNNEI in the germline V gene. The CDR3 spells CASSNPPGTNTEAFF. The CDR3 coding sequence is TGTGCCAGCAGTAACCCGCCGGGGACGAACACTGAAGCTTTCTTT. The entire variable domain, with the rest obtained from reference TRBV2 and TRBJ1-1, is as follows: EPEVTQTPSHQVTQMGQEVILRCVPISNHLYFYWYRQILGQKVEFLVSFYNNEISEKSEIFDDQFSVERPDGSNFTLKIRSTKLEDSAMYFCASSNPPGTNTEAFFGQGTRLTVV.

This clonotype was observed a handful of times. DNA for the CDR3: TGCAGTGCCACGGGACAGTTCAACGAGCAGTACTTC. This gives the protein CSATGQFNEQYF. V is TRBV20-1 and J is TRBJ2-7, with 7 positions matching TRBD1. Per the germline V gene, CDR1 is DFQATT and CDR2 is SNEGSKA (reference sequence). V shed 6 bases, J shed 5 bases, and the junction held 7 bases outside the gene matches. The CDR3 has 12 residues.

This clonotype has more than one count but fewer than ten. The chain links TRBV27 to TRBJ2-7; D unclear. Germline V gene lookup returns CDR1 MNHEY and CDR2 SMNVEV (reference sequence). V gave up 6 bases and J gave up 0 bases, with 12 bases separating them. The CDR3 covers 14 residues. The chain's CDR3 is CASSTIRTSYEQYF. The CDR3 DNA reads TGTGCCAGCAGCACAATCCGAACCTCCTACGAGCAGTACTTC.

The chain employs TRBV2 and TRBJ1-1, with TRBD1 as a possible D gene (5 bases). CDR3 length: 15 amino acids. V was cut by 8 bases and J by 5 bases, with 21 bases left in between. The germline CDR1 and CDR2 sequences are SNHLY and FYNNEI. The DNA of the CDR3 is TGTGCCAGCGACCTTTCGGGACTCCTGGGGACTGAAGCTTTCTTT. As protein: CASDLSGLLGTEAFF.

CDR3 amino acids: CASSESVTSGSNEQFF. In DNA form, the CDR3 reads TGTGCCAGCAGTGAATCTGTGACTAGCGGGAGTAATGAGCAGTTCTTC. This chain links TRBV25-1 with TRBJ2-1, with TRBD2 identical over 12 bases. The CDR3 length is 16 residues. J lost 7 bases, V lost 1 base, and 5 bases had no gene match. Germline V CDR1 and CDR2: MGHDK, SYGVNS.

This chain links TRBV2 with TRBJ1-1, with 7 bases aligning to TRBD1. Germline trimming cut 7 bases from V and 5 bases from J; bases unmatched to any gene: 10. Germline V CDR1 and CDR2: SNHLY, FYNNEI. There are 14 residues in the CDR3. Here the CDR3 DNA reads TGTGCCAGCAAAAGTAGACAGGGAAGGACTGAAGCTTTCTTT. Its protein is CASKSRQGRTEAFF.

V gene TRBV20-1 combines with J gene TRBJ2-5; D possibly corresponds to TRBD2 (5 bases). Germline CDR1 reads DFQATT; CDR2 reads SNEGSKA (reference sequence). V lost 6 bases to trimming and J lost 5 bases, with 13 bases between them. The CDR3 length is 12 residues. CDR3 amino acids: CSARTAAETQYF. CDR3 nucleotides: TGCAGTGCCAGGACTGCCGCGGAGACCCAGTACTTC.

CDR3 DNA sequence: TGCAGTGCTGTTCTAGGAAAGTACACTGAAGCTTTCTTT. It codes for CSAVLGKYTEAFF. The chain uses TRBV20-1 and TRBJ1-1; D not certain. The CDR3 runs to 13 residues. Trimming shortened V by 5 bases and J by 3 bases, and 13 bases separated the two germline ends. Germline V gene data show CDR1 as DFQATT and CDR2 as SNEGSKA (reference sequence).

This clonotype was detected once. The V gene is TRBV2, the J gene TRBJ2-6; D is unclear. The V end was cut by 1 base, the J end by 12 bases, with 7 bases between. The CDR3 extends over 12 amino acids. Per germline, CDR1 SNHLY and CDR2 FYNNEI. CDR3 sequence: CASSEGQFVLTF. The CDR3 bases are TGTGCCAGCAGTGAAGGGCAGTTCGTCCTGACTTTC.

The chain carries TRBV11-1 and TRBJ1-6; the D gene is possibly TRBD1 (6 bases). CDR1 SGHAT and CDR2 FQDESV come from the germline V gene (reference sequence). V was trimmed by 5 bases and J by 0 bases, leaving 17 bases between them. The CDR3 loop spans 18 amino acids. This CDR3 reads CASSIKQGRGSYNSPLHF. The DNA of the CDR3 is TGTGCCAGCAGCATAAAACAGGGTCGTGGCTCCTATAATTCACCCCTCCACTTT.

J is TRBJ1-1 and V is TRBV11-2, with TRBD1 as a possible D gene (5 bases). V was clipped by 5 bases and J by 0 bases, with 13 bases between them. CDR1 and CDR2 (germline): SGHAT, FQNNGV. CDR3 length equals 15 residues. CDR3 in DNA: TGTGCCAGCAGCCTCCTGGGACGACTGAACACTGAAGCTTTCTTT. This sequence encodes CASSLLGRLNTEAFF.

V gene TRBV2 combines with J gene TRBJ2-7, with D perhaps matching TRBD1 or TRBD2 (5 bases each). V was clipped by 6 bases and J by 3 bases, with 15 bases between them. The CDR3 is made up of 14 amino acids. CDR1 and CDR2 from the germline V gene are SNHLY and FYNNEI. CDR3 residues: CASSVTGTLYEQYF. The CDR3 region has the DNA TGTGCCAGCAGCGTCACCGGGACCCTCTACGAGCAGTACTTC.